This passage covers 10 T cell receptor beta chains from one sample sequenced in a study of STAT3 mutations in large granular lymphocyte leukemia. Overall study findings and caveats: At least one immunodominant TCR beta clonotype appeared in every T-cell large granular lymphocyte leukemia patient.

Sequencing used immunoSEQ multiplex PCR; TCRdb keeps in-frame clones, though not all of them. The table lists 10,000 to 15,000 clones, more than 90% of them singletons, with around 34% in the top ten. Their recognized antigens are unknown. Sequenced input: peripheral blood mononuclear cells. These receptors all stem from a man aged 40-55 years with T-cell large granular lymphocyte leukemia. Some clones in this sample may be carry-over from other donors' samples.

The chain employs TRBV30 and TRBJ1-1; D is unresolved. Between the trimmed V and J ends, which lost 1 base and 8 bases, there was a span of 8 bases. The germline gives CDR1 GTSNPN, CDR2 SVGIG (reference sequence). CDR3 length equals 11 residues. CDR3: CAWSGPLEAFF. The CDR3 DNA follows: TGTGCCTGGAGTGGGCCCCTGGAAGCTTTCTTT.

V and J are TRBV5-4 and TRBJ2-3, with 8 bases matching TRBD2. CDR3 length: 15 residues. V dropped 6 bases and J dropped 4; count of bases not matched to a gene: 10. Germline V gene sequence: CDR1 SGHNT, CDR2 YYREEE (reference sequence). The CDR3: CASTSFRGGSDTQYF. For the CDR3, the DNA is TGTGCCAGCACCAGTTTCCGGGGGGGCTCAGATACGCAGTATTTT.

This sequence joins TRBV7-2 and TRBJ2-1, with D tentatively TRBD1 or TRBD2 (6 bases each). The CDR3 totals 15 residues. The ends were cut back, 1 base at V and 2 bases at J, with 9 bases in the middle. Germline CDR1 SGHTA, CDR2 FQGNSA. In DNA, the CDR3 is TGTGCCAGCAGCTTAGTTGGGGGGCCCTACAATGAGCAGTTCTTC. Encoded protein: CASSLVGGPYNEQFF.

The J gene is TRBJ1-1, the V gene TRBV29-1; no definite D call. V lost 4 bases and J lost 7, with 10 bases in between. In germline, CDR1 is SQVTM, CDR2 ANQGSEA. CDR3 size: 11 residues. The CDR3 DNA sequence: TGCAGCGTTGTAAAGGGAGGTGAAGCTTTCTTT. As protein: CSVVKGGEAFF.

The chain links TRBV18 to TRBJ1-2, with D tentatively TRBD1 (6 bases). Deletions cut 2 bases from V and 5 bases from J, with 12 bases between. CDR1 KGHSH and CDR2 LQKENI come from the germline V gene. CDR3 size: 14 residues. Written as DNA, the CDR3 is TGTGCCAGCTCACCAAGGGGGGGAGAGTATGGCTACACCTTC. Its protein product is CASSPRGGEYGYTF.

The V and J genes are TRBV9 and TRBJ2-5; 8 positions match TRBD1. The CDR3 is 13 amino acids. The V gene end was trimmed by 2 bases and the J gene end by 4 bases; junction bases not matched to a gene: 1. Germline loops: CDR1 SGDLS, CDR2 YYNGEE. DNA for the CDR3: TGTGCCAGCAGCGTCGGACAGGGAGAGACCCAGTACTTC. Its translation: CASSVGQGETQYF. The variable domain in full, completed from reference TRBV9 and TRBJ2-5, reads DSGVTQTPKHLITATGQRVTLRCSPRSGDLSVYWYQQSLDQGLQFLIQYYNGEERAKGNILERFSAQQFPDLHSELNLSSLELGDSALYFCASSVGQGETQYFGPGTRLLVL.

V gene TRBV6-6 combines with J gene TRBJ2-3; tentative D call: TRBD1 (6 bases). The CDR3 length is 13 residues. Trimming cost V 5 bases and J 1 base, with 7 bases left between them. Germline V gene sequence: CDR1 MNHNY, CDR2 SVGAGI (reference sequence). DNA for the CDR3: TGTGCCAGCAGTGGACAGCGCACAGATACGCAGTATTTT. Translated, it gives CASSGQRTDTQYF.

The chain joins TRBV18 to TRBJ2-7; a possible D gene is TRBD2 (5 bases). CDR1 is KGHSH, CDR2 LQKENI, per germline. This CDR3 contains 13 residues. V was pared by 2 bases and J by 7 bases, with 12 bases between. This chain's CDR3 is CASSPGGLGEQYF. The CDR3 bases are TGTGCCAGCTCACCAGGCGGACTGGGAGAGCAGTACTTC.

DNA for the CDR3: TGTGCCAGCAGTTACTCGGGGAGAGTCAGGGAAAAACTGTTTTTT. It yields the protein CASSYSGRVREKLFF. J is TRBJ1-4 and V is TRBV6-5, with D unresolved. Per germline, CDR1 MNHEY and CDR2 SVGAGI. The CDR3 is 15 residues long. V shed 0 bases and J shed 8 bases, with 13 bases lying between them.

The chain couples TRBV28 to TRBJ1-6; 10 bases are a match to TRBD1. With V trimmed by 6 bases and J by 0 bases, 8 bases remained unmatched. Germline CDR1 reads MDHEN; CDR2 reads SYDVKM. The CDR3 sequence is 18 residues long. This chain's CDR3 is CASSLGQGISSYNSPLHF. CDR3 nucleotide sequence: TGTGCCAGCAGCCTGGGACAGGGGATAAGCTCCTATAATTCACCCCTCCACTTT.